This entry describes one T cell receptor (beta chain). This clonotype occurred many times. The antigen it recognizes is unknown. No much larger clone is present one base from it, and per-base qualities are unavailable. Library prep was done by PCR. Sequencing was performed on an Illumina HiSeq 2500. Molecular barcoding was employed in the preparation of TCR libraries, with unique molecular identifiers being used to normalize TCRbeta repertoire quantification. TCRdb took the public reads, trimmed them with fastp at Q25, ran MiXCR for clone calling and kept in-frame beta chains. CDR3 protein sequences are deduplicated, and each keeps its most common genes and DNA. The sample profile shows about 230,000 distinct CDR3 sequences; about 11% of them were found once. 2% to 3% of the sample is in the top ten clones. The source of the sample is a study of T-cell reconstitution after alpha-beta-depleted transplantation in children (dated by TCRdb to about 2016). For context, the study as a whole: Using TCR repertoire profiling, the study quantitatively followed how T-cell immune reconstitution unfolded in children after TCRalphabeta/CD19-depleted allogeneic hematopoietic cell transplantation.

V lost 1 base and J lost 5 bases; the stretch between them is 11 bases long. The CDR3 covers 14 residues, taking in both the cysteine and the phenylalanine. Only CDR3 DNA is held: 42 bases, read in frame from base 1. The germline V gene gives CDR1 as SGHTA and CDR2 as FQGNSA. The sequences come from PBMCs from the stem cell graft donor, collected from the stem cell graft. Recombination linked TRBV7-2 to TRBJ2-5, with the D gene possibly TRBD1 or TRBD2, each one fitting 6 bases. This clonotype was obtained from a human donor who donated a stem cell graft to a child with acute lymphoblastic leukemia. The CDR3 protein is CASSLGGAGETQYF. The nucleotides are TGTGCCAGCAGCTTAGGGGGGGCCGGGGAGACCCAGTACTTC.